These T cell receptor beta chains were read from a single sample in a study of OX40 agonist ivuxolimab in advanced cancers. The repertoire was sequenced with immunoSEQ multiplex PCR; TCRdb's copy has only in-frame clones and lacks some. Of about 59,000 clones listed, roughly 84% are singletons. Source: CD4+ or CD8+ T cells sorted from blood, taken in a trial of the OX40 agonist ivuxolimab. These receptors came from an adult with an advanced solid tumor such as melanoma, head and neck, liver or kidney cancer. Both conserved end residues are part of each CDR3. D genes are given only for firm matches. Clone size is stated in some rows and not others, as once, few, many or a class when expanded.

>14|TRBJ2-7|once|TRBV7-2|NA
TGTGCCAGCAGCCTGGCGGGTCGGAACTACGAGCAGTACTTC
CASSLAGRNYEQYF
>14|TRBJ2-7|NA|TRBV9|TRBD1
TGTGCCAGCAGCGTAGTGGGACAGGGTGACGAGCAGTACTTC
CASSVVGQGDEQYF
>13|TRBJ1-1|NA|TRBV29-1|NA
TGCAGCGTTGAAGACCGGGGCTACACTGAAGCTTTCTTT
CSVEDRGYTEAFF
>15|TRBJ2-1|NA|TRBV11-2|TRBD1
TGTGCCAGCAGCGGGACAGGGGGTAGTTACAATGAGCAGTTCTTC
CASSGTGGSYNEQFF
>13|TRBJ1-5|NA|TRBV5-5|TRBD1
TGTGCCAGCAGCCAGACAGGGGATCAGCCCCAGCATTTT
CASSQTGDQPQHF
>13|TRBJ1-6|NA|TRBV30|NA
TGTGCCTGGAGTTCAACGAGTAATTCACCCCTCCACTTT
CAWSSTSNSPLHF
>10|TRBJ2-5|NA|TRBV29-1|NA
TGCAGCGTTATATCTGCGACCCAGTACTTC
CSVISATQYF
>13|TRBJ2-5|NA|TRBV9|TRBD2
TGTGCCAGCAGCGTAGAGCGGGGAGGGACCCAGTACTTC
CASSVERGGTQYF
>17|TRBJ2-7|many|TRBV11-2|TRBD2
TGTGCCAGCAGCTTGGGCAGTCGACTAGCGGGAGATCGAGAGCAGTACTTC
CASSLGSRLAGDREQYF
>13|TRBJ1-5|NA|TRBV2|NA
TGTGCCAGCAGCGGGTGGGGCAACCAGCCCCAGCATTTT
CASSGWGNQPQHF
>17|TRBJ2-3|NA|TRBV10-3|TRBD2
TGTGCCATCAGTGAGGGGGGGACTAGCGGGAGCACAGATACGCAGTATTTT
CAISEGGTSGSTDTQYF
>13|TRBJ1-1|few|TRBV5-4|NA
TGTGCCAGCAGCTTCGACAGGCACACTGAAGCTTTCTTT
CASSFDRHTEAFF
>14|TRBJ1-1|NA|TRBV4-1|TRBD1
TGCGCCAGCAGCCCCGGGACAGGGAACACTGAAGCTTTCTTT
CASSPGTGNTEAFF
>17|TRBJ2-4|NA|TRBV28|NA
TGTGCCAGCAGTTTAAAAAGGGGACCTCTAGCCAAAAACATTCAGTACTTC
CASSLKRGPLAKNIQYF
>16|TRBJ2-5|NA|TRBV7-3|TRBD1
TGTGCCAGCAGCTTAAATTCGGGACAGGGTGGGGAGACCCAGTACTTC
CASSLNSGQGGETQYF
>16|TRBJ1-4|once|TRBV2|TRBD1
TGTGCCAGCAGTAGGGACAGGGGGAGCCTTAATGAAAAACTGTTTTTT
CASSRDRGSLNEKLFF
>15|TRBJ2-3|NA|TRBV6-1|TRBD2
TGTGCCACCAAAGAGCGGGGCGGGGGCACAGATACGCAGTATTTT
CATKERGGGTDTQYF
>14|TRBJ2-3|few|TRBV30|NA
TGTGCCTGGAGACAGGGACTGACCACAGATACGCAGTATTTT
CAWRQGLTTDTQYF
>12|TRBJ1-2|once|TRBV19|NA
TGTGCCAGTAGCCTTCGCGTTGGTGGCTACACCTTC
CASSLRVGGYTF
>18|TRBJ2-7|NA|TRBV11-2|TRBD1
TGTGCCAGCTCCTACTATGGCCCCCCGGGACAGGGTCGGTACGAGCAGTACTTC
CASSYYGPPGQGRYEQYF
>15|TRBJ2-1|NA|TRBV27|TRBD2
TGTGCCAGCAGCCCGGGGGGAAGGGAGAGGTATGAGCAGTTCTTC
CASSPGGRERYEQFF
>15|TRBJ2-6|NA|TRBV5-6|NA
TGTGCCAGCAGCCGGACCCGTGGGGGGGCCAACGTCCTGACTTTC
CASSRTRGGANVLTF
>16|TRBJ2-2|once|TRBV18|NA
TGTGCCAGCTCACCATTGCCAGCCGATTCCACCGGGGAGCTGTTTTTT
CASSPLPADSTGELFF
>15|TRBJ2-1|NA|TRBV5-6|TRBD2
TGTGCCAGCAGCTTTTACCTAGCGGGAGTCAATGAGCAGTTCTTC
CASSFYLAGVNEQFF
>12|TRBJ1-1|NA|TRBV6-5|NA
TGTGCCAGCAGCCCGGCCAACACTGAAGCTTTCTTT
CASSPANTEAFF
>15|TRBJ2-7|NA|TRBV5-4|TRBD2
TGTGCCAGCAGCTTAGGGGTAGCGGGAAGCTACGAGCAGTACTTC
CASSLGVAGSYEQYF
>14|TRBJ1-4|NA|TRBV9|NA
TGTGCCAGCACCCTGGGTGCAACTAATGAAAAACTGTTTTTT
CASTLGATNEKLFF
>15|TRBJ1-2|NA|TRBV30|NA
TGTGCCTGGGACGTCCCGGACAGATACTTAAATGGCTACACCTTC
CAWDVPDRYLNGYTF
>13|TRBJ1-3|once|TRBV29-1|NA
TGCAGCGTACAGTTATTCTCTGGAAACACCATATATTTT
CSVQLFSGNTIYF
>12|TRBJ1-1|few|TRBV4-1|NA
TGCGCCAGCAGCCAGGGGTGGACTGAAGCTTTCTTT
CASSQGWTEAFF
>14|TRBJ2-1|once|TRBV19|NA
TGTGCCAGTAGTATAAGGACTGTTACCGATGAGCAGTTCTTC
CASSIRTVTDEQFF
>14|TRBJ2-7|NA|TRBV5-8|TRBD1
TGTGCCAGCAGCTCGGGACAGAGGACCTACGAGCAGTACTTC
CASSSGQRTYEQYF
>16|TRBJ2-3|NA|TRBV9|NA
TGTGCCAGCAGCGTGAGGCCCAGAGGCAGCACAGATACGCAGTATTTT
CASSVRPRGSTDTQYF
>13|TRBJ2-5|once|TRBV4-2|TRBD2
TGTGCCAGCAGGGGACTAGCACAAGAGACCCAGTACTTC
CASRGLAQETQYF
>14|TRBJ2-3|NA|TRBV7-9|NA
TGTGCCAGCAGCTCCGGGGCATCTACAGATACGCAGTATTTT
CASSSGASTDTQYF
>13|TRBJ2-3|NA|TRBV27|NA
TGTGCCAGCAGTTTTAGGGGCACAGATACGCAGTATTTT
CASSFRGTDTQYF
>13|TRBJ2-7|NA|TRBV7-2|TRBD1
TGTGCCACTGCCCGGGACAGCGCGGGCGAGCAGTACTTC
CATARDSAGEQYF
>17|TRBJ1-1|few|TRBV7-8|NA
TGTGCCAGCACCCTGGGGGGAACAGCCTCTTTCGGGCTTGAAGCTTTCTTT
CASTLGGTASFGLEAFF
>10|TRBJ2-5|NA|TRBV2|NA
TGTGCCAGCAGCTGGGAGACCCAGTACTTC
CASSWETQYF
>12|TRBJ2-1|NA|TRBV18|TRBD1
TGTGCCAGCTCACCACCAGGGGGCGGTCAGTTCTTC
CASSPPGGGQFF
>13|TRBJ1-1|once|TRBV6-5|TRBD1
TGTGCCAGCAGTGCCACAGGGGTAGGTGAAGCTTTCTTT
CASSATGVGEAFF
>13|TRBJ1-1|few|TRBV7-2|NA
TGTGCCAGCAGCTTAGGGCATAACACTGAAGCTTTCTTT
CASSLGHNTEAFF
>10|TRBJ1-1|NA|TRBV29-1|NA
TGCAGCCACGACCGGACTGAAGCTTTCTTT
CSHDRTEAFF
>16|TRBJ2-1|NA|TRBV6-5|NA
TGTGCCAGCAGTTATCAGAAACCCCCGTCCTACAATGAGCAGTTCTTC
CASSYQKPPSYNEQFF
>12|TRBJ2-3|NA|TRBV5-1|NA
TGCGCCAGCAGCTTGGTATCTATTCCGCAGTATTTT
CASSLVSIPQYF
>16|TRBJ1-3|few|TRBV5-4|TRBD1
TGTGCCAGCAGCTTGGGGGGACAGAGCTCTGGAAACACCATATATTTT
CASSLGGQSSGNTIYF
>16|TRBJ2-7|NA|TRBV5-4|NA
TGTGCCAGCAGCTTGGACGGCGGGGCCAGGCTCTACGAGCAGTACTTC
CASSLDGGARLYEQYF
>11|TRBJ2-1|NA|TRBV6-5|NA
TGTGCCAGCAGGGACCACAATGAGCAGTTCTTC
CASRDHNEQFF
>14|TRBJ2-1|NA|TRBV10-2|NA
TGCGCCAGCCGACCGGAGGGGTCCTACAATGAGCAGTTCTTC
CASRPEGSYNEQFF
>16|TRBJ2-2|NA|TRBV10-2|NA
TGCGCCAGCAGTTATGATAGTAGCCTTAACACCGGGGAGCTGTTTTTT
CASSYDSSLNTGELFF